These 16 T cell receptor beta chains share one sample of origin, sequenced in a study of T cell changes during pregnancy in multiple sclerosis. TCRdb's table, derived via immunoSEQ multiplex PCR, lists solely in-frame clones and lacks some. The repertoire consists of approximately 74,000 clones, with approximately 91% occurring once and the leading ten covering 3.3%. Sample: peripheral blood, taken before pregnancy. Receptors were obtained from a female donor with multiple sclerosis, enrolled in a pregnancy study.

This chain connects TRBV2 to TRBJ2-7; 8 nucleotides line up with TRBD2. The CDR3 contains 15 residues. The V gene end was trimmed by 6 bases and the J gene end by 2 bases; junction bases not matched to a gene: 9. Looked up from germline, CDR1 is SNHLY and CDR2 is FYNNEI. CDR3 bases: TGTGCCAGCAGCCCCGGACTAGCCATAACCTACGAGCAGTACTTC. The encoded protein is CASSPGLAITYEQYF.

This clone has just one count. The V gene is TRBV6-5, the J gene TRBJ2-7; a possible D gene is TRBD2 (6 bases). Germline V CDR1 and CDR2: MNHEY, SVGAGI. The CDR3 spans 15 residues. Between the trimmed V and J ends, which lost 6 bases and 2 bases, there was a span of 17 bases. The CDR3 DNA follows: TGTGCCAGCAGCCAGAGGGACTGGGGTCCCTACGAGCAGTACTTC. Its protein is CASSQRDWGPYEQYF.

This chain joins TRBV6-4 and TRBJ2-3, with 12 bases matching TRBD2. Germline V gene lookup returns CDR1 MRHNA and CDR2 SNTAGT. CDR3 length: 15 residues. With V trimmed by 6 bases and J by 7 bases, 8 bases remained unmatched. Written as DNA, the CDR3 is TGTGCCAGCAGCGACGTGACTAGCGGGGGTAATACGCAGTATTTT. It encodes CASSDVTSGGNTQYF.

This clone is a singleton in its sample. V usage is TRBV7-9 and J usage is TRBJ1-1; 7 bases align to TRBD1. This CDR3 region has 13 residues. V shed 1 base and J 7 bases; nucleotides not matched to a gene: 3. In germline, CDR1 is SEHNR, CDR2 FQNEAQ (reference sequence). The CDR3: CASSLETGIEAFF. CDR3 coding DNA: TGTGCCAGCAGCTTAGAGACAGGGATTGAAGCTTTCTTT.

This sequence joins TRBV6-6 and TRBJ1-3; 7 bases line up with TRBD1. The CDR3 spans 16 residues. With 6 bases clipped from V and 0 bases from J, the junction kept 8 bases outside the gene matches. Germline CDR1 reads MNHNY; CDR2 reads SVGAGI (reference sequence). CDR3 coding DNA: TGTGCCAGCAGACTAGGGACAGACTACTCTGGAAACACCATATATTTT. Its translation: CASRLGTDYSGNTIYF.

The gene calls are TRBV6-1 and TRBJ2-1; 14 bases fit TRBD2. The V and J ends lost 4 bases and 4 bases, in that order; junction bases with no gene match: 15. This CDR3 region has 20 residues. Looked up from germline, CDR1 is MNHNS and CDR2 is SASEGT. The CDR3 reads CASSGGGLAGGRGGYNEQFF. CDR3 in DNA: TGTGCCAGCAGTGGGGGAGGACTAGCGGGGGGCCGGGGGGGGTACAATGAGCAGTTCTTC.

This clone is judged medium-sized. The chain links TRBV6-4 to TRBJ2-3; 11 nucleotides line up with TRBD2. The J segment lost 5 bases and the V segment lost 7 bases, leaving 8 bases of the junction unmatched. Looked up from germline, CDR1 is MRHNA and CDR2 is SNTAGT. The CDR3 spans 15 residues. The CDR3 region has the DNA TGTGCCAGCACGTCTTCTAGCGGGGGGTTAGATACGCAGTATTTT. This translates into CASTSSSGGLDTQYF.

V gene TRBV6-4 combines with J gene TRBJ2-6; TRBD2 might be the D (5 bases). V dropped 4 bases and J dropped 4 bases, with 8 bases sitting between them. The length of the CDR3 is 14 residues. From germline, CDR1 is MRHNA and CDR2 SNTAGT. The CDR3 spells CASSVDSGANVLTF. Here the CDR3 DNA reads TGTGCCAGCAGTGTGGACTCCGGGGCCAACGTCCTGACTTTC.

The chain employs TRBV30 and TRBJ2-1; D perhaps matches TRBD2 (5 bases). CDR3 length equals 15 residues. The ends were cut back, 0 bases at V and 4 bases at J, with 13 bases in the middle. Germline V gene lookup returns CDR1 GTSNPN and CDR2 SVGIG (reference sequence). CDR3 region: CAWSVRGSLYNEQFF. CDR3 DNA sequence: TGTGCCTGGAGTGTACGGGGTAGCCTATACAATGAGCAGTTCTTC.

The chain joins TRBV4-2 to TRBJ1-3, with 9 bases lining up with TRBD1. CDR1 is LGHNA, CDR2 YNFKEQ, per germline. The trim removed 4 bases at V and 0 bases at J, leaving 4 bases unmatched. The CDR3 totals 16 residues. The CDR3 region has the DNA TGTGCCAGCAGCCTCCGGGACAGGGACTCTGGAAACACCATATATTTT. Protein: CASSLRDRDSGNTIYF.

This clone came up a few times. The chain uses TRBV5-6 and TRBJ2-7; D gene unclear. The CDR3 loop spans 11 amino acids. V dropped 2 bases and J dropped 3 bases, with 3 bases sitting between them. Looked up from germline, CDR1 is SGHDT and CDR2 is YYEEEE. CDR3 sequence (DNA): TGTGCCAGCAGCTTTCACTACGAGCAGTACTTC. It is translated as CASSFHYEQYF.

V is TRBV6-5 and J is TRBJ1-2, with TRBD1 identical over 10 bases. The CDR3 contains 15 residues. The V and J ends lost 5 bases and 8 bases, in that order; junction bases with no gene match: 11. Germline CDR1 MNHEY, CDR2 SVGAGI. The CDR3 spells CASSAPGTGVSGYTF. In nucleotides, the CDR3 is TGTGCCAGCAGTGCTCCCGGGACAGGGGTTAGCGGCTACACCTTC.

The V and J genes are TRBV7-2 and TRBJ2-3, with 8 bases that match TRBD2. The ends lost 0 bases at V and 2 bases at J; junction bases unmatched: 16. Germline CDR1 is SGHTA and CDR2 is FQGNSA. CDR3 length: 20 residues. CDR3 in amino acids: CASSLAANAGGYSYTDTQYF. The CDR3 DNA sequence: TGTGCCAGCAGCTTAGCGGCGAACGCGGGGGGCTACTCCTACACAGATACGCAGTATTTT.

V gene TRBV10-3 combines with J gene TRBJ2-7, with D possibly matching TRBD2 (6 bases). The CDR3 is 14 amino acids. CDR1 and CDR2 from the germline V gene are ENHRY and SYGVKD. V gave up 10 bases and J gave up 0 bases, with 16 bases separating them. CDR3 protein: CATSPGGSSYEQYF. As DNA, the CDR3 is TGTGCCACATCGCCCGGGGGTAGCTCCTACGAGCAGTACTTC.

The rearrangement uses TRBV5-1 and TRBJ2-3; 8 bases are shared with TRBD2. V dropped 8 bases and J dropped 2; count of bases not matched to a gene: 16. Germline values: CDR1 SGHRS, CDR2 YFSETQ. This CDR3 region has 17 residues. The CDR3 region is CASSRGGGSIDTDTQYF. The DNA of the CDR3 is TGCGCCAGTAGCCGGGGCGGGGGGTCCATTGACACAGATACGCAGTATTTT. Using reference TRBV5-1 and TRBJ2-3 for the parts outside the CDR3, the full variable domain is KAGVTQTPRYLIKTRGQQVTLSCSPISGHRSVSWYQQTPGQGLQFLFEYFSETQRNKGNFPGRFSGRQFSNSRSEMNVSTLELGDSALYLCASSRGGGSIDTDTQYFGPGTRLTVL.

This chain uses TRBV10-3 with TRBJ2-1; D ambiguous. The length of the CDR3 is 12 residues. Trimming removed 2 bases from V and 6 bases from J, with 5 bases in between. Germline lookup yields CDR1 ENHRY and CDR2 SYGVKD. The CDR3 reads CAISEIFNEQFF. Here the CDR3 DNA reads TGTGCCATCAGTGAGATCTTCAATGAGCAGTTCTTC.